Below are 30 T cell receptor beta chains sequenced from a single sample in a study of beta chain features in type 1 diabetes listed by TCRdb under 2018. Libraries were made using the immunoSEQ multiplex PCR assay. The entire isolated RNA was reverse transcribed using the High Capacity cDNA Reverse Transcription Kit, and thus expressed TCRB transcripts were sequenced. The table was pulled from immuneACCESS by TCRdb, which kept in-frame rearrangements only. Such tables lose some clones; where checked, under half of the loss comes from unresolved V genes, and the rest has no known cause. This sample lists hundreds of thousands of clones; about 14% were detected once. The leading ten clones occupy roughly 0.098% of the sample. Sample: naive CD4+ T cells from blood. The cell subset or site label here, explained by the study, means: true naive CD4+ T cells. Source of these receptors: a man between 18 and 35 years old in good health.

Only a few counts were recorded for this clone. The chain joins TRBV5-1 to TRBJ1-1, with TRBD1 matching over 8 bases. The CDR3 is 15 amino acids. Germline CDR1 reads SGHRS; CDR2 reads YFSETQ. V gave up 0 bases and J gave up 1 base; unmatched junction bases: 2. The CDR3 DNA reads TGCGCCAGCAGCTTGGGGACAGGGACGAACACTGAAGCTTTCTTT. It translates to CASSLGTGTNTEAFF.

This chain connects TRBV27 to TRBJ2-3, with D possibly matching TRBD2 (6 bases). The CDR3 extends over 17 amino acids. V was shortened by 8 bases and J by 2 bases, with 23 bases between the two germline ends. CDR1 and CDR2 (germline): MNHEY, SMNVEV (reference sequence). The CDR3 loop reads CASGPLGRTTDTDTQYF. The CDR3 region has the DNA TGTGCCAGCGGCCCCCTAGGACGGACTACCGACACAGATACGCAGTATTTT.

V usage is TRBV7-8 and J usage is TRBJ2-5; weak D call: TRBD1 (5 bases). CDR1 and CDR2 (germline): SGHVS, FQNEAQ. V was trimmed by 6 bases and J by 5 bases, leaving 10 bases between them. The CDR3 length is 12 residues. The CDR3 is CASRLKGETQYF. In nucleotides, the CDR3 is TGTGCCAGCAGACTAAAGGGGGAGACCCAGTACTTC.

This clone came up a few times. This sequence joins TRBV2 and TRBJ2-1; 7 bases line up with TRBD2. CDR3 length: 16 amino acids. The V and J ends lost 4 bases and 4 bases, in that order; junction bases with no gene match: 10. CDR1 is SNHLY and CDR2 is FYNNEI in the germline V gene. CDR3 protein: CASSALGGGLYNEQFF. CDR3 in DNA: TGTGCCAGCAGTGCCCTTGGCGGGGGACTATACAATGAGCAGTTCTTC.

The rearrangement joins TRBV28 to TRBJ2-7; 9 bases map to TRBD2. The CDR3 has 16 residues. The junction had 10 bases not matched to a gene; V was cut back by 3 bases and J by 4 bases. Germline V gives CDR1 MDHEN, CDR2 SYDVKM. CDR3 loop: CASSFIWREGRYEQYF. The CDR3 coding sequence is TGTGCCAGCAGTTTCATCTGGCGGGAGGGCCGTTACGAGCAGTACTTC.

The chain carries TRBV2 and TRBJ1-2; 9 bases agree with TRBD1. The germline V gene has CDR1 SNHLY and CDR2 FYNNEI. The CDR3 runs to 15 residues. V shed 8 bases, J shed 0 bases, and the junction held 7 bases outside the gene matches. The CDR3 sequence: CASSLNRGPNYGYTF. In nucleotides, the CDR3 is TGTGCCAGCTCCTTAAACAGGGGGCCTAACTATGGCTACACCTTC.

The gene calls are TRBV5-1 and TRBJ2-4; TRBD2 might be the D (5 bases). V lost 0 bases and J lost 8, with 12 bases in between. This CDR3 is built from 14 residues. Germline CDR1 is SGHRS and CDR2 is YFSETQ. The CDR3 DNA reads as TGCGCCAGCAGCTTGGCCCTGACCGGGGACATTCAGTACTTC. This sequence encodes CASSLALTGDIQYF.

This clone has only a few counts. V usage is TRBV5-4 and J usage is TRBJ1-2; 7 positions match TRBD1. CDR3 length equals 14 residues. V gave up 2 bases and J gave up 4 bases; unmatched junction bases: 5. Per germline, CDR1 SGHNT and CDR2 YYREEE (reference sequence). CDR3 sequence: CASSLNRGFYGYTF. The CDR3 nucleotides are TGTGCCAGCAGCTTAAACAGGGGTTTCTATGGCTACACCTTC.

This clone occurred a few times. The V call is TRBV21-1, the J call TRBJ2-1; TRBD2, the table's D call, lacks a check against the DNA. TRBV21-1 is labeled a pseudogene. The CDR3 consists of 15 residues. The chain's CDR3 is CASRLLTGVSPEQFF. CDR3 sequence (DNA): TGTGCCAGCAGACTCCTTACGGGAGTTAGCCCCGAGCAGTTCTTC.

This clone was seen a few times. The chain uses TRBV9 and TRBJ2-1; D unclear. The CDR3 spans 15 residues. V was shortened by 1 base and J by 7 bases, with 15 bases between the two germline ends. CDR1 is SGDLS and CDR2 is YYNGEE in the germline V gene. The CDR3 DNA follows: TGTGCCAGCAGCGTACGACCTTCGGTTGGGAATGAGCAGTTCTTC. Its translation: CASSVRPSVGNEQFF.

The chain carries TRBV30 and TRBJ1-3; D is undetermined. The CDR3 totals 15 residues. Germline V CDR1 and CDR2: GTSNPN, SVGIG (reference sequence). V was pared by 0 bases and J by 5 bases, with 14 bases between. This CDR3 reads CAWSVKAGIRNTIYF. CDR3 sequence (DNA): TGTGCCTGGAGTGTAAAGGCCGGGATCCGAAACACCATATATTTT.

The chain uses TRBV5-1 and TRBJ2-1; a weak D match, TRBD2 (6 bases). CDR1 SGHRS and CDR2 YFSETQ come from the germline V gene. V lost 4 bases and J 8 bases, leaving 25 bases between the germline ends. The CDR3 has 17 amino acids. CDR3 nucleotide sequence: TGCGCCAGCAGCCCTGGAGGGCTAGTTGTTTATTACGATGAGCAGTTCTTC. Its protein is CASSPGGLVVYYDEQFF. The full variable domain, with the rest looked up from reference TRBV5-1 and TRBJ2-1, is KAGVTQTPRYLIKTRGQQVTLSCSPISGHRSVSWYQQTPGQGLQFLFEYFSETQRNKGNFPGRFSGRQFSNSRSEMNVSTLELGDSALYLCASSPGGLVVYYDEQFFGPGTRLTVL.

This clone has only a few counts. The J gene is TRBJ2-5, the V gene TRBV9, with 7 nucleotides matching TRBD1. The CDR3 sequence is 16 residues long. V shed 0 bases and J 1 base; nucleotides not matched to a gene: 6. Germline CDR1 and CDR2: SGDLS and YYNGEE. CDR3 in DNA: TGTGCCAGCAGCGTAGACGGTGGGACAGCCCAAGAGACCCAGTACTTC. Its protein is CASSVDGGTAQETQYF.

This clone has just a few counts. The rearrangement joins TRBV7-2 to TRBJ2-7; no firm D call. Germline CDR1 reads SGHTA; CDR2 reads FQGNSA. The CDR3 consists of 12 residues. Deletions cut 3 bases from V and 4 bases from J, with 7 bases between. CDR3 amino acids: CASSFTAYEQYF. In nucleotides, the CDR3 is TGTGCCAGCAGCTTTACAGCTTACGAGCAGTACTTC.

The chain combines TRBV28 with TRBJ1-2, with D possibly TRBD1 on 5 matching bases. This CDR3 region has 14 residues. Trimming took off 3 bases at V and 3 bases at J, with 11 bases between the two ends. Germline-derived CDR1 and CDR2 are MDHEN and SYDVKM. The CDR3 spells CASSFRGRDYGYTF. Written as DNA, the CDR3 is TGTGCCAGCAGTTTTAGGGGAAGGGACTATGGCTACACCTTC.

The chain carries TRBV10-3 and TRBJ2-1, with D possibly matching TRBD2 (5 bases). Germline-derived CDR1 and CDR2 are ENHRY and SYGVKD. This CDR3 region has 15 residues. V lost 7 bases and J 2 bases, leaving 15 bases between the germline ends. The CDR3 loop is CAITGGGTAYNEQFF. CDR3 coding DNA: TGTGCCATCACCGGAGGCGGAACCGCCTACAATGAGCAGTTCTTC.

This clone has a handful of counts. The chain has TRBV28 and TRBJ1-1; 9 bases line up with TRBD1. The CDR3 runs 14 residues. Germline CDR1 is MDHEN and CDR2 is SYDVKM. The ends lost 7 bases at V and 6 bases at J; junction bases unmatched: 9. CDR3 region: CASISSGTGSEAFF. The CDR3, as DNA: TGTGCCAGCATCTCATCCGGGACAGGGTCTGAAGCTTTCTTT.

This clone was counted between two and nine times. The J gene is TRBJ2-7, the V gene TRBV7-2, with 9 bases aligning to TRBD1. V gave up 8 bases and J gave up 3 bases; unmatched junction bases: 11. This CDR3 comprises 15 residues. Germline V lookup: CDR1 SGHTA, CDR2 FQGNSA. DNA of the CDR3: TGTGCCAGCGGTCCCTCCGGGACAGGGAGCTACGAGCAGTACTTC. As protein: CASGPSGTGSYEQYF.

This clone was counted only a few times. The rearrangement joins TRBV5-1 to TRBJ2-1, with D perhaps TRBD1 (7 bases). The CDR3 extends over 18 amino acids. Trimming removed 1 base from V and 4 bases from J, with 21 bases in between. Germline CDR1 is SGHRS and CDR2 is YFSETQ. CDR3 sequence (DNA): TGCGCCAGCAGCTTGCTCGGAGGGGGCTATTCTAGTTACAATGAGCAGTTCTTC. Protein sequence: CASSLLGGGYSSYNEQFF.

The chain combines TRBV6-1 with TRBJ2-3; D not certain. V lost 6 bases, J lost 0 bases, and 7 bases lay in between. The V gene's germline CDR1 is MNHNS and CDR2 SASEGT. The CDR3 covers 13 residues. In DNA, the CDR3 is TGTGCCAGCAGGCGTACTAGCACAGATACGCAGTATTTT. Residues: CASRRTSTDTQYF.

CDR3 sequence reads: CASSDAHRATGELFF. DNA for the CDR3: TGTGCCAGCAGTGACGCCCACAGAGCGACCGGGGAGCTGTTTTTT. The chain recombines TRBV25-1 with TRBJ2-2; D not resolved. V was trimmed by 3 bases and J by 5 bases, leaving 13 bases between them. Germline CDR1 reads MGHDK; CDR2 reads SYGVNS. The length of the CDR3 is 15 residues.

The rearrangement joins TRBV14 to TRBJ2-5, with D possibly TRBD2 on 6 matching bases. Near its end, the DNA agrees better with TRBJ2-7, so the J call may be wrong. Looked up from germline, CDR1 is SGHDN and CDR2 is FVKESK. The CDR3 has 13 residues. The CDR3 nucleotides are TGTGCCAGCAGCCGTCTAGCGAGCTACGAGCAGTACTTC. Residues: CASSRLASYEQYF.

This chain connects TRBV11-2 to TRBJ2-2; 8 bases are shared with TRBD1. V lost 10 bases to trimming and J lost 4 bases; unmatched junction nucleotides: 8. The length of the CDR3 is 14 residues. Germline-derived CDR1 and CDR2 are SGHAT and FQNNGV. The CDR3 nucleotides are TGTGCCACCCAGGACAGGGCGGGCACCGGGGAGCTGTTTTTT. Translated, it gives CATQDRAGTGELFF.

The table lists this clone with a few counts. The genes are TRBV10-3 and TRBJ2-7, with TRBD2 matching over 10 bases. The CDR3 spans 13 residues. V shed 1 base, J shed 9 bases, and the junction held 3 bases outside the gene matches. The germline CDR1 and CDR2 sequences are ENHRY and SYGVKD. The CDR3: CAISELASGRQYF. In DNA form, the CDR3 reads TGTGCCATCAGTGAGTTGGCTAGCGGGAGGCAGTACTTC.

This rearrangement joins TRBV5-1 to TRBJ1-1; 8 nucleotides line up with TRBD1. The germline V gene encodes CDR1 SGHRS and CDR2 YFSETQ. V was pared by 2 bases and J by 1 base, with 4 bases of the junction left unmatched. The CDR3 covers 15 residues. The CDR3 region has the DNA TGCGCCAGCAGCTTAGGACAGGGAGGGAACACTGAAGCTTTCTTT. Translating gives CASSLGQGGNTEAFF.

The rearrangement uses TRBV7-3 and TRBJ2-5; 7 bases align to TRBD1. The CDR3 extends over 16 amino acids. The V segment lost 0 bases and the J segment 2 bases; nucleotides outside the gene matches: 6. CDR1 SGHTA and CDR2 FQGTGA come from the germline V gene. The CDR3 region has the DNA TGTGCCAGCAGCTTAACTACAGGGGCGACTCAAGAGACCCAGTACTTC. Its translation: CASSLTTGATQETQYF.

This sequence joins TRBV7-9 and TRBJ1-1; TRBD1 matches at 7 bases. The CDR3 loop spans 15 amino acids. Germline CDR1 and CDR2: SEHNR and FQNEAQ (reference sequence). The J segment lost 1 base and the V segment lost 5 bases, leaving 7 bases of the junction unmatched. CDR3 sequence (DNA): TGTGCCAGCAGCCCCCGACAGGGAGAGAACACTGAAGCTTTCTTT. Translation: CASSPRQGENTEAFF.

This chain links TRBV5-1 with TRBJ1-1, with TRBD1 as a possible D gene (5 bases). The length of the CDR3 is 15 residues. V lost 2 bases to trimming and J lost 0 bases, with 11 bases between them. In germline, CDR1 is SGHRS, CDR2 YFSETQ. The CDR3 sequence is CASSFPGNVNTEAFF. CDR3 nucleotide sequence: TGCGCCAGCAGCTTCCCAGGGAACGTGAACACTGAAGCTTTCTTT.

This clone was picked up a small number of times. The rearrangement uses TRBV9 and TRBJ2-1; 8 nucleotides align to TRBD1. The CDR3 loop spans 15 amino acids. V shed 3 bases, J shed 0 bases, and the junction held 2 bases outside the gene matches. CDR1 SGDLS and CDR2 YYNGEE come from the germline V gene. The CDR3 reads CASSGQGSSYNEQFF. The CDR3 DNA reads TGTGCCAGCAGCGGACAGGGGAGCTCCTACAATGAGCAGTTCTTC. The full variable domain, its missing parts supplied by reference TRBV9 and TRBJ2-1, is DSGVTQTPKHLITATGQRVTLRCSPRSGDLSVYWYQQSLDQGLQFLIQYYNGEERAKGNILERFSAQQFPDLHSELNLSSLELGDSALYFCASSGQGSSYNEQFFGPGTRLTVL.

This clone was counted between two and nine times. The V and J genes are TRBV14 and TRBJ1-2; 7 positions agree with TRBD1. Germline assignment: CDR1 SGHDN and CDR2 FVKESK. The CDR3 is 15 residues long. V gave up 5 bases and J gave up 0 bases; unmatched junction bases: 6. CDR3 in DNA: TGTGCCAGCAGCTCTCACAGGGGCCCTAACTATGGCTACACCTTC. Its translation is CASSSHRGPNYGYTF.